One sample yielded the 22 T cell receptor beta chains listed below, sequenced in a study of blood T cell repertoires in COVID-19. Clones were sequenced by immunoSEQ multiplex PCR, and TCRdb holds only the in-frame ones, with some missing. Of under 300,000 clones listed, around 88% are singletons. Specimen: PBMCs or T cells enriched from blood (not recorded which). The receptors derive from a woman in her thirties or forties with acute COVID-19.

This chain links TRBV6-4 with TRBJ2-3; 10 positions agree with TRBD2. CDR3 length: 15 residues. Germline trimming cut 3 bases from V and 4 bases from J; bases unmatched to any gene: 4. Germline V gives CDR1 MRHNA, CDR2 SNTAGT. In DNA form, the CDR3 reads TGTGCCAGCAGTGAGGGAGCGGGAGGGGCAGATACGCAGTATTTT. It yields the protein CASSEGAGGADTQYF.

This CDR3 reads CASRKTGGRYEQYF. CDR3 nucleotides: TGTGCCAGCAGAAAGACAGGGGGCAGATACGAGCAGTACTTC. The chain carries TRBV6-6 and TRBJ2-7; TRBD1 aligns across 10 bases. The trim removed 6 bases at V and 4 bases at J, leaving 6 bases unmatched. The CDR3 has 14 amino acids. From germline, CDR1 is MNHNY and CDR2 SVGAGI (reference sequence).

The chain's CDR3 is CSGDRGNEQFF. The CDR3, as DNA: TGCAGCGGGGACAGGGGCAATGAGCAGTTCTTC. V and J are TRBV29-1 and TRBJ2-1; TRBD1 agrees at 10 bases. Germline assignment: CDR1 SQVTM and CDR2 ANQGSEA. The CDR3 is made up of 11 amino acids. V trimming: 7 bases; J trimming: 6 bases; junction bases outside the gene matches: 0.

This chain connects TRBV7-2 to TRBJ2-3, with TRBD2 matching over 10 bases. CDR3 length: 16 amino acids. Per germline, CDR1 SGHTA and CDR2 FQGNSA. The J segment lost 1 base and the V segment lost 3 bases, leaving 4 bases of the junction unmatched. CDR3 coding DNA: TGTGCCAGCAGCTTGCAAGGGACTAGCGGCACAGATACGCAGTATTTT. Encoded protein: CASSLQGTSGTDTQYF. Using reference TRBV7-2 and TRBJ2-3 for the parts outside the CDR3, the full variable domain is GAGVSQSPSNKVTEKGKDVELRCDPISGHTALYWYRQSLGQGLEFLIYFQGNSAPDKSGLPSDRFSAERTGGSVSTLTIQRTQQEDSAVYLCASSLQGTSGTDTQYFGPGTRLTVL.

This rearrangement joins TRBV7-2 to TRBJ1-1; TRBD1 aligns across 10 bases. The CDR3 is made up of 16 amino acids. CDR1 is SGHTA, CDR2 FQGNSA, per germline. V was clipped by 1 base and J by 5 bases; unmatched bases: 7. CDR3 DNA sequence: TGTGCCAGCAGCTTAGGCGGGACAGGGGTACGGACTGAAGCTTTCTTT. Translating it yields CASSLGGTGVRTEAFF.

This rearrangement joins TRBV5-4 to TRBJ2-7; 7 nucleotides align to TRBD1. V shed 0 bases, J shed 1 base, and the junction held 4 bases outside the gene matches. The CDR3 spans 15 residues. Germline V gene sequence: CDR1 SGHNT, CDR2 YYREEE (reference sequence). CDR3: CASSLGTGASYEQYF. The CDR3 DNA reads TGTGCCAGCAGCTTGGGCACAGGGGCATCCTACGAGCAGTACTTC.

The chain recombines TRBV4-2 with TRBJ1-3; tentative D call: TRBD1 (5 bases). The CDR3 loop spans 18 amino acids. CDR1 and CDR2 from the germline V gene are LGHNA and YNFKEQ. V gave up 0 bases and J gave up 2 bases, with 17 bases separating them. CDR3 in amino acids: CASSQDSTGPQTGNTIYF. The CDR3 DNA reads as TGTGCCAGCAGCCAAGATAGTACAGGCCCACAAACTGGAAACACCATATATTTT.

This clone was observed a few times. The chain joins TRBV10-1 to TRBJ2-1, with TRBD2 matching 10 bases. The CDR3 covers 16 residues. Germline CDR1 WNHNN, CDR2 SYGVQD (reference sequence). J was trimmed by 7 bases and V by 3 bases; bases with no gene match: 9. The CDR3 here is CASSELVAGGRNEQFF. Written as DNA, the CDR3 is TGCGCCAGCAGTGAACTCGTAGCGGGGGGCCGAAATGAGCAGTTCTTC.

V and J are TRBV4-1 and TRBJ1-1, with D maybe TRBD1 (5 bases). The CDR3 extends over 11 amino acids. Trimming pared 6 bases from V and 8 bases from J, leaving 10 bases between. Germline V gene lookup returns CDR1 MGHRA and CDR2 YSYEKL. CDR3 residues: CASSKRQEAFF. The CDR3 DNA sequence: TGCGCCAGCAGTAAACGACAGGAAGCTTTCTTT.

This rearrangement joins TRBV5-4 to TRBJ2-3; 7 bases match TRBD2. Germline V gene sequence: CDR1 SGHNT, CDR2 YYREEE (reference sequence). The CDR3 extends over 16 amino acids. The ends lost 4 bases at V and 4 bases at J; junction bases unmatched: 12. The CDR3 is CASSLPGTKIPDTQYF. The CDR3 DNA follows: TGTGCCAGCAGCCTGCCAGGGACTAAGATCCCAGATACGCAGTATTTT.

The V gene is TRBV7-8, the J gene TRBJ1-1, with D possibly matching TRBD1 (5 bases). V dropped 5 bases and J dropped 0 bases, with 13 bases sitting between them. The CDR3 covers 15 residues. Germline CDR1 SGHVS, CDR2 FQNEAQ. For the CDR3, the DNA is TGTGCCAGCAGCCCCCGATGGGGCGTGAACACTGAAGCTTTCTTT. Amino acids: CASSPRWGVNTEAFF.

The rearrangement links TRBV4-1 to TRBJ1-4; possibly TRBD1 for D (5 bases). V lost 7 bases, J lost 1 base, and 22 bases lay in between. Germline values: CDR1 MGHRA, CDR2 YSYEKL. The CDR3 is made up of 18 amino acids. The DNA of the CDR3 is TGCGCCAGCATAGGGTGCCAGGGAAAAGGTATAACTAATGAAAAACTGTTTTTT. This codes for CASIGCQGKGITNEKLFF.

The rearrangement links TRBV7-9 to TRBJ2-2, with 7 bases matching TRBD1. The CDR3 is 16 amino acids. Trimming removed 5 bases from V and 1 base from J; junction bases left unmatched: 7. Germline CDR1 is SEHNR and CDR2 is FQNEAQ (reference sequence). The CDR3, as DNA: TGTGCCAGCAGCCTCAGGGGGACACTGAACACCGGGGAGCTGTTTTTT. Protein sequence: CASSLRGTLNTGELFF.

The chain has TRBV5-8 and TRBJ1-5, with a possible D match to TRBD1 (5 bases). CDR1 and CDR2 (germline): SGHTS, YDEGEE. The CDR3 spans 14 residues. V was shortened by 0 bases and J by 6 bases, with 10 bases between the two germline ends. The CDR3 spells CASSLEGGTQPQHF. CDR3 coding DNA: TGTGCCAGCAGCTTGGAAGGCGGGACTCAGCCCCAGCATTTT.

A single count supports this clone. This sequence joins TRBV5-4 and TRBJ1-3; no definite D call. Germline values: CDR1 SGHNT, CDR2 YYREEE (reference sequence). Trimming removed 4 bases from V and 3 bases from J, with 20 bases in between. CDR3 length equals 17 residues. For the CDR3, the DNA is TGTGCCAGCAGCCAAAAGCGGCCGAGCGGTCTTGGAAACACCATATATTTT. The encoded protein is CASSQKRPSGLGNTIYF.

J is TRBJ1-1 and V is TRBV4-3; D is possibly TRBD1 (6 bases). Deletions cut 0 bases from V and 6 bases from J, with 14 bases between. Looked up from germline, CDR1 is LGHNA and CDR2 is YSLEER. The CDR3 extends over 15 amino acids. The CDR3 spells CASSQDRQGSAEAFF. DNA for the CDR3: TGCGCCAGCAGCCAAGATAGGCAGGGGTCGGCTGAAGCTTTCTTT.

This chain uses TRBV15 with TRBJ1-2, with TRBD1 identical over 10 bases. Germline CDR1 and CDR2: LNHNV and YYDKDF (reference sequence). The CDR3 runs to 15 residues. With 5 bases clipped from V and 7 bases from J, the junction kept 10 bases outside the gene matches. As DNA, the CDR3 is TGTGCCACCAGCGCCGCGACAGGGGGCCTTGGTGGCTACACCTTC. This encodes CATSAATGGLGGYTF.

This chain joins TRBV9 and TRBJ1-5, with 10 bases aligning to TRBD1. The CDR3 sequence is 13 residues long. Germline CDR1 is SGDLS and CDR2 is YYNGEE. The V and J ends lost 2 bases and 7 bases, in that order; junction bases with no gene match: 0. In DNA, the CDR3 is TGTGCCAGCAGCGTGGGACAGGGGCAGCCCCAGCATTTT. Translation: CASSVGQGQPQHF.

The CDR3 DNA follows: TGCGCCACCCAGAAGGGGACTAGCTACGAGCAGTACTTC. This encodes CATQKGTSYEQYF. The chain joins TRBV10-1 to TRBJ2-7, with 8 bases that match TRBD2. The CDR3 has 13 amino acids. Germline CDR1 and CDR2: WNHNN and SYGVQD (reference sequence). J gave up 3 bases and V 10 bases, and 8 bases lay outside the gene matches.

This chain connects TRBV4-3 to TRBJ1-5; TRBD1 is a possible D gene (5 bases). Trimming left V 0 bases short and J 1 base short, with 10 bases between. Germline V CDR1 and CDR2: LGHNA, YSLEER. The CDR3 runs 16 residues. The CDR3 reads CASSQDGAGSNQPQHF. CDR3 coding DNA: TGCGCCAGCAGCCAAGATGGGGCAGGGAGCAATCAGCCCCAGCATTTT.

J is TRBJ1-2 and V is TRBV5-6; 7 bases are shared with TRBD1. CDR3 length: 13 residues. Germline CDR1 reads SGHDT; CDR2 reads YYEEEE. The J segment lost 3 bases and the V segment lost 4 bases, leaving 3 bases of the junction unmatched. CDR3: CASSLQGYYGYTF. The CDR3 DNA follows: TGTGCCAGCAGCCTACAGGGGTACTATGGCTACACCTTC.

The V gene is TRBV20-1, the J gene TRBJ1-5; D is unresolved. Trimming took off 3 bases at V and 7 bases at J, with 16 bases between the two ends. Per germline, CDR1 DFQATT and CDR2 SNEGSKA (reference sequence). This CDR3 is 14 amino acids long. The CDR3, as DNA: TGCAGTGCTAGTGGAGGGTTTTCGGACCAGCCCCAGCATTTT. Protein sequence: CSASGGFSDQPQHF.